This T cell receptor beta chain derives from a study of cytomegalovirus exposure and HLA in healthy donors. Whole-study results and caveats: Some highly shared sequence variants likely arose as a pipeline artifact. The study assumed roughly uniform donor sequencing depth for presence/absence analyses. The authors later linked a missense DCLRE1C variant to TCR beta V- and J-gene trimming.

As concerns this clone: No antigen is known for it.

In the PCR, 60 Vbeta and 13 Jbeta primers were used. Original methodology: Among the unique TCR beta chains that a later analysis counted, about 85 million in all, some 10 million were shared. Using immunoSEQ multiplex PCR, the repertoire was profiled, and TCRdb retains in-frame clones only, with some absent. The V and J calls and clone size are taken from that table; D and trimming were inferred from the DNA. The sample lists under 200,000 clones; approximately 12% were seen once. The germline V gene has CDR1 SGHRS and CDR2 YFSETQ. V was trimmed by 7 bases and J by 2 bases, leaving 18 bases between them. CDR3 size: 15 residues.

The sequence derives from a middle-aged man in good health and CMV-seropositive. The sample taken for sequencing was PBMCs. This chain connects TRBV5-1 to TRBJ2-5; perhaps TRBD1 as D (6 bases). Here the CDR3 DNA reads TGCGCCAGCGGCGGACTGGGGGCGAGGCAAGAGACCCAGTACTTC. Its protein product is CASGGLGARQETQYF.